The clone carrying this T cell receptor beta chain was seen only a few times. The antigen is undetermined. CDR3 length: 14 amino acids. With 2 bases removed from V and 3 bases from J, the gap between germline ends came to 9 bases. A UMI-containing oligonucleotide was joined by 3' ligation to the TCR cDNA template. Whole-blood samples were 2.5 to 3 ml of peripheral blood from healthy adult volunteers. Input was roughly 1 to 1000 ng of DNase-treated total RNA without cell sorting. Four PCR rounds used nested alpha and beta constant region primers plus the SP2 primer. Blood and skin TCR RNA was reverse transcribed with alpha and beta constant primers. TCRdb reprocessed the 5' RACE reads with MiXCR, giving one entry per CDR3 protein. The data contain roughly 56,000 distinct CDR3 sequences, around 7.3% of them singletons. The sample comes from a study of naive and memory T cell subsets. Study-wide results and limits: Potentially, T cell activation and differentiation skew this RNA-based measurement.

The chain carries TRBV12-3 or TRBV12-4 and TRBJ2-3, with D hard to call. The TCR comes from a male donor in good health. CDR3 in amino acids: CASSLFALTDTQYF. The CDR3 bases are TGTGCCAGCAGTTTATTCGCTCTGACAGATACGCAGTATTTT.